The next 23 T cell receptor beta chains were all read from a single sample in a study of Ad26.COV2.S vaccination and SARS-CoV-2 variants (dated by TCRdb to about 2021). The sample's treatment or condition, from its label and the paper: approximately 18 received Ad26.COV2.S at low or high dose, single or two shots; about 5 received placebo; per-sample allocation not given. For vaccine and placebo recipients, repertoires were sequenced using samples collected on day 63 after the first injection. The method was the immunoSEQ multiplex PCR assay. TCRdb mirrors the immuneACCESS table, restricted to in-frame sequences. Some clones are absent from its copies; in checked studies, under half trace to an unresolved V gene, and the reason for the others is unknown. Recorded for this sample are 350,000 to 400,000 clones; around nine tenths of them occurred a single time. Of the sample, more than 3% is held by the ten largest clones.

The sample in question was peripheral blood, obtained in a trial of Ad26.COV2.S vaccine versus placebo. Receptors were obtained from a person aged 18-65 years who received the Ad26.COV2.S COVID-19 vaccine or a placebo.

This chain uses TRBV4-1 with TRBJ2-1; 11 nucleotides align to TRBD2. The CDR3 sequence is 17 residues long. The junction had 8 bases not matched to a gene; V was cut back by 5 bases and J by 2 bases. Per germline, CDR1 MGHRA and CDR2 YSYEKL. CDR3 loop: CASSLTRSGGAYNEQFF. CDR3 coding DNA: TGCGCCAGCAGCTTGACACGTAGCGGGGGGGCCTACAATGAGCAGTTCTTC.

This chain joins TRBV29-1 and TRBJ1-4, with a possible D match to TRBD1 (5 bases). Trimming took 4 bases from V and 8 from J, leaving 8 bases between them. The CDR3 is 11 residues long. CDR1 is SQVTM, CDR2 ANQGSEA, per germline. CDR3 DNA: TGCAGCGTTGCGAGGGGAGAAAAACTGTTTTTT. Its protein is CSVARGEKLFF.

CDR3 coding DNA: TGCGCCAGCAGCATGGATCTCACCGGGGAGCTGTTTTTT. It specifies CASSMDLTGELFF. The chain links TRBV5-1 to TRBJ2-2; D not certain. V was pared by 4 bases and J by 4 bases, with 8 bases between. In germline, CDR1 is SGHRS, CDR2 YFSETQ. The CDR3 runs to 13 residues.

This clone was observed a single time. The chain joins TRBV6-5 to TRBJ2-7; D is possibly TRBD2 (6 bases). The V gene lost 7 bases and the J gene lost 3 bases, with 13 bases spanning the gap. The CDR3 totals 13 residues. Germline CDR1 is MNHEY and CDR2 is SVGAGI. The CDR3 sequence: CASTSKGGYEQYF. The CDR3 DNA sequence: TGTGCCAGCACGTCAAAGGGAGGCTACGAGCAGTACTTC.

This chain connects TRBV3-1 (or the pseudogene TRBV3-2) to TRBJ1-6; D remains ambiguous. The V gene's germline CDR1 is LGHDT and CDR2 YNNKEL (reference sequence). This CDR3 has 14 amino acids. V lost 2 bases and J lost 8, with 10 bases in between. CDR3 DNA sequence: TGTGCCAGCAGCCAACACACTAGGGATTCACCCCTCCACTTT. Translating it yields CASSQHTRDSPLHF.

This clone showed up just once. The chain couples TRBV2 to TRBJ1-1; D not certain. Germline V gives CDR1 SNHLY, CDR2 FYNNEI. Deletions cut 0 bases from V and 8 bases from J, with 13 bases between. The CDR3 is 14 residues long. The CDR3 DNA is TGTGCCAGCAGTGAAGCGCAAATGGCATCCGAAGCTTTCTTT. It yields the protein CASSEAQMASEAFF.

The chain has TRBV5-5 and TRBJ1-1; D is unresolved. V lost 1 base and J lost 0, with 7 bases in between. The CDR3 is made up of 14 amino acids. Germline CDR1 is SGHKS and CDR2 is YYEKEE (reference sequence). The CDR3 sequence is CASSLLLMNTEAFF. Here the CDR3 DNA reads TGTGCCAGCAGCTTGCTGCTCATGAACACTGAAGCTTTCTTT. The whole variable domain, filled in from reference TRBV5-5 and TRBJ1-1, reads DAGVTQSPTHLIKTRGQQVTLRCSPISGHKSVSWYQQVLGQGPQFIFQYYEKEERGRGNFPDRFSARQFPNYSSELNVNALLLGDSALYLCASSLLLMNTEAFFGQGTRLTVV.

The V and J genes are TRBV4-3 and TRBJ1-2, with D unclear. V lost 1 base and J 0 bases, leaving 9 bases between the germline ends. CDR1 LGHNA and CDR2 YSLEER come from the germline V gene. The length of the CDR3 is 15 residues. The DNA for the CDR3 is TGCGCCAGCAGCCAAGGGACGGAAGCTAACTATGGCTACACCTTC. Translated, it gives CASSQGTEANYGYTF.

The V call is TRBV29-1, the J call TRBJ1-2; tentatively, D is TRBD1 (6 bases). Germline V CDR1 and CDR2: SQVTM, ANQGSEA. The CDR3 runs 14 residues. V dropped 3 bases and J dropped 4 bases, with 15 bases sitting between them. In DNA, the CDR3 is TGCAGCGTTGATTTCGCAGGGGAGGTCTATGGCTACACCTTC. This codes for CSVDFAGEVYGYTF.

This chain connects TRBV11-2 to TRBJ2-1; 7 nucleotides align to TRBD1. Germline V gene sequence: CDR1 SGHAT, CDR2 FQNNGV. This CDR3 is built from 12 residues. After removal of 4 bases from V and 9 bases from J, the junction contained 3 bases not matched to a gene. CDR3 bases: TGTGCCAGCAGCTCGGGACAGACTGAGCAGTTCTTC. As protein: CASSSGQTEQFF.

This clone occurred a few times. The rearrangement joins TRBV7-8 to TRBJ1-5; D not certain. V dropped 1 base and J dropped 9 bases, with 10 bases sitting between them. The CDR3 runs 13 residues. CDR1 SGHVS and CDR2 FQNEAQ come from the germline V gene. Written as DNA, the CDR3 is TGTGCCAGCAGCTTAGTAGCGGTCGCGCCCCAGCATTTT. Translating gives CASSLVAVAPQHF. The variable domain in full, completed from reference TRBV7-8 and TRBJ1-5, reads GAGVSQSPRYKVAKRGQDVALRCDPISGHVSLFWYQQALGQGPEFLTYFQNEAQLDKSGLPSDRFFAERPEGSVSTLKIQRTQQEDSAVYLCASSLVAVAPQHFGDGTRLSIL.

The chain recombines TRBV29-1 with TRBJ2-7; D may be TRBD1 or TRBD2 (5 bases each). V dropped 4 bases and J dropped 0 bases, with 19 bases sitting between them. CDR1 is SQVTM and CDR2 is ANQGSEA in the germline V gene. The CDR3 sequence is 16 residues long. CDR3 sequence: CSVVGDRQRSSYEQYF. In DNA, the CDR3 is TGCAGCGTTGTTGGGGACCGACAGAGGAGCTCCTACGAGCAGTACTTC.

V usage is TRBV7-8 and J usage is TRBJ2-4; D may be TRBD2 (6 bases). This CDR3 contains 21 residues. Trimming pared 1 base from V and 1 base from J, leaving 26 bases between. From germline, CDR1 is SGHVS and CDR2 FQNEAQ. The CDR3 DNA is TGTGCCAGCAGCTTAGTCTTAGGAGGGGAGGTAGATAGGATGGCCAAAAACATTCAGTACTTC. It yields the protein CASSLVLGGEVDRMAKNIQYF.

This clone turned up a few times. The CDR3 nucleotides are TGTGCCAGCAGCACCCACAGGGGGTCTAATGAAAAACTGTTTTTT. Translated, it gives CASSTHRGSNEKLFF. The chain joins TRBV4-2 to TRBJ1-4; 8 bases line up with TRBD1. The ends lost 5 bases at V and 3 bases at J; junction bases unmatched: 5. The CDR3 has 15 residues. Germline CDR1 reads LGHNA; CDR2 reads YNFKEQ.

The chain carries TRBV18 and TRBJ2-5; D uncertain. There are 12 residues in the CDR3. Germline V gives CDR1 KGHSH, CDR2 LQKENI. Trimming cost V 3 bases and J 5 bases, with 7 bases left between them. This chain's CDR3 is CASSPPYETQYF. The CDR3 bases are TGTGCCAGCTCACCCCCTTACGAGACCCAGTACTTC.

The chain carries TRBV4-1 and TRBJ1-2; no clear D gene. CDR1 is MGHRA and CDR2 is YSYEKL in the germline V gene. CDR3 length: 13 residues. V lost 1 base to trimming and J lost 6 bases, with 9 bases between them. CDR3 residues: CASSQGHSDGYTF. The CDR3 bases are TGCGCCAGCAGCCAAGGGCACTCCGATGGCTACACCTTC.

This chain links TRBV6-6 with TRBJ1-6; possibly TRBD1 for D (5 bases). Germline V CDR1 and CDR2: MNHNY, SVGAGI (reference sequence). The CDR3 extends over 14 amino acids. The V and J ends lost 4 bases and 7 bases respectively, with 11 bases between them. The CDR3 nucleotides are TGTGCCAGCAGTTGGCTATCAGGGAATTCACCCCTCCACTTT. As protein: CASSWLSGNSPLHF.

Comment on this clone: Within the sample, other DNA sequences also encode this same CDR3. The rearrangement links TRBV6-6 to TRBJ2-3; D ambiguous. Germline V gene sequence: CDR1 MNHNY, CDR2 SVGAGI (reference sequence). The CDR3 covers 13 residues. Between the trimmed V and J ends, which lost 0 bases and 0 bases, there was a span of 1 base. The CDR3 loop is CASSYSSTDTQYF. The CDR3 DNA follows: TGTGCCAGCAGTTACTCTAGCACAGATACGCAGTATTTT.

The chain has TRBV6-2 or TRBV6-3 and TRBJ1-1; possibly TRBD1 for D (6 bases). V was clipped by 0 bases and J by 5 bases, with 10 bases between them. CDR1 and CDR2 (germline): MNHEY, SVGEGT. The CDR3 loop spans 14 amino acids. DNA for the CDR3: TGTGCCAGCAGTTACTCGGGGGGCGTTACTGAAGCTTTCTTT. Translation gives CASSYSGGVTEAFF.

For the CDR3, the DNA is TGTGCCAGCAGCTTAGGCCAGGCGGTCAATGAGCAGTTCTTC. Amino acid sequence: CASSLGQAVNEQFF. The chain couples TRBV7-2 to TRBJ2-1; D unresolved. The germline V gene has CDR1 SGHTA and CDR2 FQGNSA. The CDR3 totals 14 residues. V lost 1 base and J lost 6, with 10 bases in between.

Here the CDR3 reads CASSGGATSLGSNEQFF. CDR3 DNA sequence: TGTGCCAGTAGTGGGGGGGCTACTAGTTTAGGGAGTAATGAGCAGTTCTTC. The chain combines TRBV19 with TRBJ2-1; D perhaps matches TRBD2 (7 bases). Germline CDR1 LNHDA, CDR2 SQIVND (reference sequence). The V end was cut by 5 bases, the J end by 7 bases, with 24 bases between. The length of the CDR3 is 17 residues.

V usage is TRBV5-1 and J usage is TRBJ2-7, with 10 bases lining up with TRBD2. The CDR3 is 16 amino acids. The trim removed 0 bases at V and 0 bases at J, leaving 3 bases unmatched. CDR1 is SGHRS and CDR2 is YFSETQ in the germline V gene. CDR3 nucleotide sequence: TGCGCCAGCAGCTTGGATAGCGGGGGGAGCTCCTACGAGCAGTACTTC. It translates to CASSLDSGGSSYEQYF.

J is TRBJ2-3 and V is TRBV5-1; weak D call: TRBD1 (5 bases). The CDR3 has 14 amino acids. Between the trimmed V and J ends, which lost 4 bases and 5 bases, there was a span of 14 bases. Germline CDR1 is SGHRS and CDR2 is YFSETQ. The CDR3 spells CASSATGAVDTQYF. The CDR3 DNA sequence: TGCGCCAGCAGCGCTACTGGGGCGGTAGATACGCAGTATTTT.